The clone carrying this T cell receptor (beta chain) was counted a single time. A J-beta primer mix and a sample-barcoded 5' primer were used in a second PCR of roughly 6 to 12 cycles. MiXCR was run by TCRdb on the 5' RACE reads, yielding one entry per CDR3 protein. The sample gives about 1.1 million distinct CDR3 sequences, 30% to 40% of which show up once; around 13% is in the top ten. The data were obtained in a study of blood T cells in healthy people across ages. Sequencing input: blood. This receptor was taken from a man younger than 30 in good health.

The CDR3 reads CASSFGRFTEAFF. CDR3 nucleotides: TGTGCCAGCAGTTTCGGGAGGTTCACTGAAGCTTTCTTT. The chain is built from TRBV12-3 or TRBV12-4 and TRBJ1-1; D is uncertain. Trimming removed 3 bases at V and 4 bases at J, with 9 bases between. The CDR3 is made up of 13 amino acids.